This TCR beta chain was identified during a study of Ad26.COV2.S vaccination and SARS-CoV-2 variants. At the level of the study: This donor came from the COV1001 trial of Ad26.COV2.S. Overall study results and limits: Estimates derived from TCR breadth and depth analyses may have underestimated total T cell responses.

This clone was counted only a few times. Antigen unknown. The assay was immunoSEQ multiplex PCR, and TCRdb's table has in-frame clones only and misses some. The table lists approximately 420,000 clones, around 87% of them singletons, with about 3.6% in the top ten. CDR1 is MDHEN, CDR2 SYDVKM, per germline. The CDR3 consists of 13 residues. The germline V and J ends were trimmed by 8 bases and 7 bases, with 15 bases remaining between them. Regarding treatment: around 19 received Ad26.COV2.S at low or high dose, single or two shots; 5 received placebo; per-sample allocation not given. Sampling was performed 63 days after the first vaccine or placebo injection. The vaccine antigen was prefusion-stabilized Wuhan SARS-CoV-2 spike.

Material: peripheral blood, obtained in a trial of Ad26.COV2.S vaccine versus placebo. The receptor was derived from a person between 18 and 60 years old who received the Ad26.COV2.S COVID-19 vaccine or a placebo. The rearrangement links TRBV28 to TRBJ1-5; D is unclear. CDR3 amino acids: CASWIKVEQPQHF. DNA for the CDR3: TGTGCCAGCTGGATCAAGGTTGAGCAGCCCCAGCATTTT.